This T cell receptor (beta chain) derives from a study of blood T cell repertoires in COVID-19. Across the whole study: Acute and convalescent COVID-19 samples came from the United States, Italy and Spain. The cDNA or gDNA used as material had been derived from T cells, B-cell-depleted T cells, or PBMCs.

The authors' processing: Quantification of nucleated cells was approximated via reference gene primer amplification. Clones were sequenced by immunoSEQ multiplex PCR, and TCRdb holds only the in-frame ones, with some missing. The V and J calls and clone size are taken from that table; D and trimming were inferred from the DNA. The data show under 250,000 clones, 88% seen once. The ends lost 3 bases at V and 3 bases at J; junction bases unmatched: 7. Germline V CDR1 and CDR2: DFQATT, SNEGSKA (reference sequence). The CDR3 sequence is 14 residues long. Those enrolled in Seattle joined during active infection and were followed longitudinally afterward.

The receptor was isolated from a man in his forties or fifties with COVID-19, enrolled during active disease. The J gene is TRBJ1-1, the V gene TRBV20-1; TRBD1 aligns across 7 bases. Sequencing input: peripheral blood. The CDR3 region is CSASTTGRYTEAFF. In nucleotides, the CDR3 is TGCAGTGCTAGTACGACAGGGAGATACACTGAAGCTTTCTTT.